This T cell receptor (beta chain) was identified during a study of blood T cells in healthy people across ages. The second PCR ran roughly 6 to 11 cycles with a sample-barcoded 5' primer and J-beta primers. TCRdb recomputed calls from the 5' RACE reads with MiXCR, one row per CDR3 protein. The sample holds hundreds of thousands of distinct CDR3 sequences, 44% seen once. V was clipped by 6 bases and J by 4 bases, with 16 bases between them. From germline, CDR1 is DFQATT and CDR2 SNEGSKA (reference sequence). The CDR3 runs to 14 residues. The chain couples TRBV20-1 to TRBJ2-1; D may be TRBD2 (6 bases). This TCR came from a man aged 60 to 75 in good health. Material for sequencing was blood. The CDR3 region has the DNA TGCAGTGCCCCTGGGGGGATCGGGTACAATGAGCAGTTCTTC. This encodes CSAPGGIGYNEQFF.